This TCR beta chain emerged from a study of T cells in Graves' hyperthyroidism and ophthalmopathy. The overall study: Before any treatment, at initial diagnosis, peripheral blood was collected. Points from the study as a whole: From stable hyperthyroidism, ophthalmopathy was set apart by a 13 V-J model. The majority of expanded thyroid clonotypes above 0.001 also appeared in blood.

Germline V gives CDR1 LNHDA, CDR2 SQIVND (reference sequence). The trim removed 8 bases at V and 0 bases at J, leaving 2 bases unmatched. The CDR3 sequence is 14 residues long. This clonotype has ten or more counts. What it binds is unknown. Amplified TCR beta CDR3 regions derived from RNA transcripts. The TCR CDR3 was amplified in a first-round RT-PCR using the HTBI primer set. One entry per CDR3 protein, called by TCRdb with MiXCR from the multiplex PCR reads. Here the sample spans some 550,000 distinct CDR3 sequences, around 16% being singletons. V and J are TRBV19 and TRBJ2-7, with 12 bases fitting TRBD2. This TCR came from a woman aged 40-49 years with Graves' ophthalmopathy. The sample taken for sequencing was blood. The CDR3 sequence: CASRTSGDSYEQYF. The CDR3 coding sequence is TGTGCCAGTCGGACTAGCGGGGACTCCTACGAGCAGTACTTC.